A single sample gave rise to the 13 T cell receptor beta chains below, sequenced in a study of blood T cell repertoires in COVID-19. Only in-frame clones appear in the TCRdb table, and some are missing; sequencing was by immunoSEQ multiplex PCR. The data show tens of thousands of clones, with around four fifths seen just once and 1.8% held by the top ten. The sequenced sample was peripheral blood. These receptors all come from a woman aged 60-70 years with acute or convalescent COVID-19.

The chain links TRBV24-1 to TRBJ2-1; 7 bases map to TRBD2. In germline, CDR1 is KGHDR, CDR2 SFDVKD. The ends lost 7 bases at V and 7 bases at J; junction bases unmatched: 12. The CDR3 sequence is 15 residues long. CDR3 nucleotides: TGTGCCACCAGCGAGGCAAGCGGGAAGATAAATGAGCAGTTCTTC. It specifies CATSEASGKINEQFF.

The chain links TRBV7-9 to TRBJ2-4, with 10 positions matching TRBD2. The V gene's germline CDR1 is SEHNR and CDR2 FQNEAQ (reference sequence). Trimming cost V 5 bases and J 5 bases; bases outside gene matches: 6. CDR3 length equals 15 residues. This CDR3 reads CASSKELAGQNIQYF. The CDR3 DNA reads as TGTGCCAGCAGCAAGGAACTAGCGGGACAAAACATTCAGTACTTC.

J is TRBJ1-1 and V is TRBV15; TRBD1 matches 9 bases. Trimming at V came to 1 base and at J to 5 bases, leaving 11 bases not matched to a gene. The length of the CDR3 is 17 residues. Germline V gene sequence: CDR1 LNHNV, CDR2 YYDKDF (reference sequence). CDR3 residues: CATSRGLGTGRRTEAFF. The CDR3 DNA reads TGTGCCACCAGCAGAGGTTTGGGGACAGGGCGTCGGACTGAAGCTTTCTTT.

J is TRBJ1-1 and V is TRBV28; D gene unclear. Germline V gene sequence: CDR1 MDHEN, CDR2 SYDVKM. Trimming cost V 6 bases and J 0 bases, with 17 bases left between them. This CDR3 comprises 16 residues. The CDR3 reads CASRAAGSLMNTEAFF. CDR3 bases: TGTGCCAGCAGGGCTGCAGGTTCACTCATGAACACTGAAGCTTTCTTT. Complete variable domain (other parts from reference TRBV28 and TRBJ1-1): DVKVTQSSRYLVKRTGEKVFLECVQDMDHENMFWYRQDPGLGLRLIYFSYDVKMKEKGDIPEGYSVSREKKERFSLILESASTNQTSMYLCASRAAGSLMNTEAFFGQGTRLTVV.

This chain uses TRBV29-1 with TRBJ2-7, with TRBD1 as a possible D gene (6 bases). This CDR3 has 12 amino acids. V gave up 6 bases and J gave up 5 bases, with 14 bases separating them. The V gene's germline CDR1 is SQVTM and CDR2 ANQGSEA. This chain's CDR3 is CSVWERGNEQYF. The CDR3 coding sequence is TGCAGCGTCTGGGAGAGGGGGAACGAGCAGTACTTC.

The J gene is TRBJ2-7, the V gene TRBV5-6; 9 bases line up with TRBD1. The CDR3 length is 14 residues. Germline CDR1 is SGHDT and CDR2 is YYEEEE. The V gene end was trimmed by 4 bases and the J gene end by 5 bases; junction bases not matched to a gene: 7. CDR3 nucleotides: TGTGCCAGCAGCCGTCGGGACAGGGAGAACGAGCAGTACTTC. Translating it yields CASSRRDRENEQYF.

This chain uses TRBV2 with TRBJ2-1; D is unresolved. CDR1 and CDR2 (germline): SNHLY, FYNNEI. V gave up 2 bases and J gave up 4 bases, with 6 bases separating them. This CDR3 is built from 13 residues. CDR3 region: CASSETEYNEQFF. In DNA form, the CDR3 reads TGTGCCAGCAGTGAAACGGAGTACAATGAGCAGTTCTTC.

The chain has TRBV12-3 or TRBV12-4 and TRBJ1-5; 7 bases agree with TRBD1. The V and J ends lost 6 bases and 2 bases, in that order; junction bases with no gene match: 1. CDR3 size: 13 residues. The CDR3 sequence: CASRGTGNQPQHF. In DNA form, the CDR3 reads TGTGCCAGCAGAGGGACAGGCAATCAGCCCCAGCATTTT.

The gene calls are TRBV3-1 (or the pseudogene TRBV3-2) and TRBJ1-2; D call uncertain. V was shortened by 4 bases and J by 3 bases, with 12 bases between the two germline ends. CDR3 length equals 14 residues. Per germline, CDR1 LGHDT and CDR2 YNNKEL (reference sequence). The CDR3 sequence is CASSRFGGDYGYTF. CDR3 DNA: TGTGCCAGCAGCCGGTTCGGAGGTGACTATGGCTACACCTTC.

The chain uses TRBV6-5 and TRBJ1-4; D is undetermined. V dropped 8 bases and J dropped 8 bases, with 18 bases sitting between them. The CDR3 is 14 residues long. Germline V gene sequence: CDR1 MNHEY, CDR2 SVGAGI. Written as DNA, the CDR3 is TGTGCCAGCGCAAGGATCGGCTTGCGGGAAAAACTGTTTTTT. Its translation: CASARIGLREKLFF.

This sequence joins TRBV18 and TRBJ1-4; D is uncertain. Trimming left V 3 bases short and J 7 bases short, with 9 bases between. Germline loops: CDR1 KGHSH, CDR2 LQKENI. The CDR3 sequence is 13 residues long. This CDR3 reads CASSPSRSEKLFF. The CDR3 DNA follows: TGTGCCAGCTCACCTTCGCGGTCTGAAAAACTGTTTTTT.

This clone was seen a few times. This chain uses TRBV7-8 with TRBJ1-3; TRBD1 might be the D (5 bases). CDR1 is SGHVS, CDR2 FQNEAQ, per germline. The CDR3 runs 16 residues. V was pared by 5 bases and J by 1 base, with 15 bases between. The CDR3 nucleotides are TGTGCCAGCAGCAAAACAGGAACCAATTCTGGAAACACCATATATTTT. Its protein product is CASSKTGTNSGNTIYF.

The chain recombines TRBV27 with TRBJ1-2; 12 nucleotides match TRBD1. The CDR3 sequence is 21 residues long. J lost 4 bases, V lost 2 bases, and 20 bases had no gene match. Looked up from germline, CDR1 is MNHEY and CDR2 is SMNVEV (reference sequence). The CDR3 reads CASSLRGIAGQGAPGSYGYTF. The CDR3 nucleotides read TGTGCCAGCAGTTTAAGGGGTATTGCGGGACAGGGGGCTCCCGGCTCCTATGGCTACACCTTC.